What follows is one TCR beta chain and its context. V lost 5 bases, J lost 0 bases, and 13 bases lay in between. The CDR3 has 15 residues. Germline V lookup: CDR1 MRHNA, CDR2 SNTAGT. The sample originates from a study of immune evolution from preneoplasia to lung adenocarcinoma. Generated by immunoSEQ multiplex PCR, the TCRdb table keeps only in-frame clones and is missing some. The sample records thousands of clones, approximately 88% being singletons. This chain uses TRBV6-4 with TRBJ1-2; D ambiguous. Material for sequencing was FFPE lung adenocarcinoma in situ tissue. This clonotype was sampled from an older donor with lung adenocarcinoma. The CDR3 DNA reads TGTGCCAGCAGTCGAGCCCTTGGTCCTAACTATGGCTACACCTTC. Encoded protein: CASSRALGPNYGYTF.